The source of this TCR beta chain is a study of T cell responses to AZD1222 COVID-19 vaccine. General study findings and limits: Reports indicate that nearly half of spike-specific TCRs are directed at unmutated variant regions. With dominance at 160-218 and 743-854, vaccine-associated CD4 TCRs spanned spike.

Looked up from germline, CDR1 is MNHEY and CDR2 is SMNVEV (reference sequence). The CDR3 is made up of 14 amino acids. Trimming stripped 6 bases from V and 4 bases from J, with 15 bases between. As regards this clone: What it binds is not known.

Clones were sequenced by immunoSEQ multiplex PCR, and TCRdb holds only the in-frame ones, with some missing. The sample includes more than 50,000 clones, 70% to 90% of them seen just once. The sequence was collected from an adult in good health. The sequenced sample was peripheral blood, obtained on day 0 of AZD1222 vaccination. This chain connects TRBV27 to TRBJ1-1; weak D call: TRBD1 (6 bases). In DNA form, the CDR3 reads TGTGCCAGCAGCGCACAGGGTTGGGGCACTGAAGCTTTCTTT. Encoded protein: CASSAQGWGTEAFF.